This T cell receptor (beta chain) was documented in a study of tumor-infiltrating lymphocytes in primary liver carcinoma. Turning to the study itself: Ranging in age from 30 to 69 years, the patients were men and women.

Regarding the study as a whole: When set against blood, tumors had a significantly higher top-250-clone fraction (p = 0.039).

Regarding this clonotype: Its specificity is unknown. A much larger clone is a single base away; this may be a read error.

The CDR3 contains 15 residues. Germline-derived CDR1 and CDR2 are MDHEN and SYDVKM. Joint extraction of RNA and DNA used roughly 19-31 mg of bulk tissue that was unsorted. Reverse transcription of approximately 500 ng total RNA with a constant-region primer produced TCR beta cDNA. Slightly modified ARM-PCR served as the procedure for the TCR beta libraries. These libraries came from three rounds of nested multiplex PCR. TRBV1-TRBV30 forward primers paired with a C-beta reverse primer were used in the first two PCR rounds, which ran roughly 10 cycles each. TCRdb passed the multiplex PCR reads through MiXCR, listing each CDR3 protein once. In the table there are 40,000 or so distinct CDR3 sequences, around 75% of which are singletons.

Sequencing input: tumor-adjacent normal liver tissue. This TCR was recovered from a woman in her 30s with primary liver carcinoma and hepatitis B virus infection. This chain uses TRBV28 with TRBJ2-7; 9 bases match TRBD1. Here the CDR3 reads CASNLRDRDDGEQYF. For the CDR3, the DNA is TGTGCCAGCAATTTAAGGGACAGGGACGACGGGGAGCAGTACTTC.